What follows are 10 T cell receptor beta chains derived from one specimen sequenced in a study of Ad26.COV2.S vaccination and SARS-CoV-2 variants. Treatment indicated: approximately 18 received Ad26.COV2.S at low or high dose, single or two shots; 5 received placebo; per-sample allocation not given. Samples came from day 63 after the first vaccine or placebo injection. The protocol was immunoSEQ multiplex PCR, while the TCRdb copy is restricted to in-frame clones and leaves out a portion. The sample carries roughly 400,000 clones, 90% recorded once. The sequences come from peripheral blood, collected in a trial of Ad26.COV2.S vaccine versus placebo. Receptors originate from a person aged 18-60 years who received the Ad26.COV2.S COVID-19 vaccine or a placebo.

The chain links TRBV9 to TRBJ2-3; 7 bases fit TRBD2. The J segment lost 4 bases and the V segment lost 3 bases, leaving 11 bases of the junction unmatched. This CDR3 has 16 amino acids. Germline V gene data show CDR1 as SGDLS and CDR2 as YYNGEE. The CDR3 is CASSAQAGALADTQYF. The CDR3 coding sequence is TGTGCCAGCAGCGCGCAGGCGGGAGCGCTGGCAGATACGCAGTATTTT.

The rearrangement joins TRBV9 to TRBJ2-1, with TRBD1 identical over 7 bases. Germline V gene sequence: CDR1 SGDLS, CDR2 YYNGEE. The CDR3 spans 13 residues. J was trimmed by 8 bases and V by 4 bases; bases with no gene match: 6. CDR3 amino acids: CASSPETGYEQFF. Written as DNA, the CDR3 is TGTGCCAGCAGCCCCGAGACAGGGTATGAGCAGTTCTTC.

For this clone: Other DNA sequences in this sample translate to the same CDR3. The rearrangement links TRBV12-3 or TRBV12-4 to TRBJ1-1, with a possible D match to TRBD1 (5 bases). The CDR3 runs 13 residues. V lost 3 bases, J lost 5 bases, and 10 bases lay in between. CDR3 sequence: CASSLGGGTEAFF. In nucleotides, the CDR3 is TGTGCCAGCAGTTTGGGGGGGGGAACTGAAGCTTTCTTT.

The chain carries TRBV14 and TRBJ2-5, with D possibly matching TRBD1 (6 bases). The CDR3 is 17 amino acids. The germline CDR1 and CDR2 sequences are SGHDN and FVKESK. V gave up 0 bases and J gave up 4 bases, with 18 bases separating them. The CDR3 coding sequence is TGTGCCAGCAGCCAAGAAGGGGGTAAGGGACCGGGAGAGACCCAGTACTTC. It translates to CASSQEGGKGPGETQYF.

This chain links TRBV19 with TRBJ1-2; the D is unclear. This CDR3 contains 14 residues. V was shortened by 5 bases and J by 2 bases, with 12 bases between the two germline ends. Germline CDR1 is LNHDA and CDR2 is SQIVND (reference sequence). CDR3 nucleotide sequence: TGTGCCAGTAGTTCCCTTGGTGAAAACTATGGCTACACCTTC. Its translation is CASSSLGENYGYTF.

This clone was counted once. Sequence at one end of the junction differs from germline and may be a read error. V gene TRBV2 combines with J gene TRBJ2-6, with D perhaps matching TRBD1 (5 bases). Germline V gene sequence: CDR1 SNHLY, CDR2 FYNNEI. This CDR3 region has 13 residues. This CDR3 is CAGRDSGANVLTF. The CDR3 nucleotides read TGTGCCGGCAGGGATTCCGGGGCCAACGTCCTGACTTTC.

The rearrangement uses TRBV7-3 and TRBJ2-1; 12 bases match TRBD1. V was clipped by 5 bases and J by 6 bases; unmatched bases: 14. CDR1 is SGHTA and CDR2 is FQGTGA in the germline V gene. The length of the CDR3 is 18 residues. In nucleotides, the CDR3 is TGTGCCAGCAGCCGGGACAGGGGGCTCCTAGCGGGAGCCAATGAGCAGTTCTTC. Translating gives CASSRDRGLLAGANEQFF.

A single count supports this clone. The J gene is TRBJ2-2, the V gene TRBV11-1; 9 bases are shared with TRBD2. V lost 4 bases, J lost 6 bases, and 6 bases stayed unmatched. The CDR3 loop spans 15 amino acids. Germline loops: CDR1 SGHAT, CDR2 FQDESV (reference sequence). The CDR3 region is CASSSGLANSGELFF. The CDR3 DNA sequence: TGTGCCAGCAGCTCGGGACTAGCAAATTCCGGGGAGCTGTTTTTT.

The rearrangement uses TRBV29-1 and TRBJ2-3, with no clear D. V was cut by 3 bases and J by 4 bases, with 5 bases left in between. The CDR3 has 11 amino acids. The germline gives CDR1 SQVTM, CDR2 ANQGSEA. CDR3 nucleotides: TGCAGCGTTGACGAGGCAGATACGCAGTATTTT. Translated: CSVDEADTQYF.

The chain is built from TRBV11-2 and TRBJ2-7; D is perhaps TRBD1 (5 bases). The length of the CDR3 is 14 residues. Germline V gene data show CDR1 as SGHAT and CDR2 as FQNNGV. V was clipped by 4 bases and J by 2 bases, with 12 bases between them. The CDR3 loop is CASSSDTVTYEQYF. Written as DNA, the CDR3 is TGTGCCAGCAGCTCGGACACCGTAACCTACGAGCAGTACTTC.